The following is a TCR beta chain sequence with its context. This entry comes from a study of shared clonotypes between healthy human individuals. Overall study context: The cohort had a couple of women and a few men, ages 18 to 49.

CD8 cells regarded as naive lacked CD45RO, were positively chosen for CCR7, and omitted terminally differentiated effector memory CD45RA+ cells. Germline CDR1 is KGHSH and CDR2 is LQKENI. Trimming shortened V by 0 bases and J by 1 base, and 12 bases separated the two germline ends. The CDR3 contains 17 residues. The repertoire was sequenced with immunoSEQ multiplex PCR; TCRdb's copy has only in-frame clones and lacks some. The sample has around 700,000 clones, about 91% seen once. Sample: naive CD8+ T cells sorted from blood. This clonotype was obtained from a man aged 25 to 40 in good health. This chain connects TRBV18 to TRBJ2-2, with D perhaps assigned TRBD1 or TRBD2 (6 bases each). CDR3 sequence: CASSPPGGRLNTGELFF. The CDR3 DNA follows: TGTGCCAGCTCACCACCGGGGGGCCGACTGAACACCGGGGAGCTGTTTTTT.